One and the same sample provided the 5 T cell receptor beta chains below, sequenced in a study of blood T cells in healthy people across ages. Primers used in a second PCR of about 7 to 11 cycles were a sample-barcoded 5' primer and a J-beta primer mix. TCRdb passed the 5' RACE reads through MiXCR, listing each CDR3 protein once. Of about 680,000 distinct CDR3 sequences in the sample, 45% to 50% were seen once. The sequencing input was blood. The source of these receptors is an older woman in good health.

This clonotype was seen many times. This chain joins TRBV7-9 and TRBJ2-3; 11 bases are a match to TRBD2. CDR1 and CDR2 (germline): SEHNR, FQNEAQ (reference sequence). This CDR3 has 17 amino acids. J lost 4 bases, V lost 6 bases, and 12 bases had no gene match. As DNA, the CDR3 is TGTGCCAGCAGTCTAGCGGGAGGAGGTTACGGGGCAGATACGCAGTATTTT. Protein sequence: CASSLAGGGYGADTQYF.

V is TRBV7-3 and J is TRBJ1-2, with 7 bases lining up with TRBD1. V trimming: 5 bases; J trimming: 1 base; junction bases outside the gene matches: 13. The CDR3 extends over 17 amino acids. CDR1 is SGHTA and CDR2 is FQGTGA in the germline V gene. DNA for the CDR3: TGTGCCAGCAGCGTAGACGACAGGGCTTCTAGTAACTATGGCTACACCTTC. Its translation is CASSVDDRASSNYGYTF.

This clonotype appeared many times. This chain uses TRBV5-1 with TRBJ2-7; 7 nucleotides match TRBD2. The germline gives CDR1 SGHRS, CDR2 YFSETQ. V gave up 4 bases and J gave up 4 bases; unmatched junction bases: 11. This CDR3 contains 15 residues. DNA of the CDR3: TGCGCCAGCAGCACGACGAGCGGGACGATTTACGAGCAGTACTTC. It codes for CASSTTSGTIYEQYF.

The CDR3 DNA reads as TGCGCCAGCAGCCAAGTCGACAGAGTCTACGAGCAGTACTTC. Translating gives CASSQVDRVYEQYF. The chain carries TRBV4-1 and TRBJ2-7; possible D gene TRBD1, 5 bases. Trimming removed 1 base from V and 3 bases from J, with 10 bases in between. This CDR3 spans 14 amino acids. The germline gives CDR1 MGHRA, CDR2 YSYEKL.

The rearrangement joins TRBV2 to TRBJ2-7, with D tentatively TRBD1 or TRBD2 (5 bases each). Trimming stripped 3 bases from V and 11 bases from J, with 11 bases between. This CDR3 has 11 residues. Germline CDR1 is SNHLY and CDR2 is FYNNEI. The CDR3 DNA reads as TGTGCCAGCAGTGACCACAGGAGGAAGTACTTC. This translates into CASSDHRRKYF. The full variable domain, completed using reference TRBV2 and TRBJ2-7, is EPEVTQTPSHQVTQMGQEVILRCVPISNHLYFYWYRQILGQKVEFLVSFYNNEISEKSEIFDDQFSVERPDGSNFTLKIRSTKLEDSAMYFCASSDHRRKYFGPGTRLTVT.